A selection of T cell receptor beta chains follows, all from one sample in a study of shared clonotypes between healthy human individuals. TCRdb's copy holds only in-frame clones and misses some; the assay was immunoSEQ multiplex PCR. Found here are some 580,000 clones, 95% to 98% of them singletons; the top ten hold 0.3%. Sequencing was carried out using naive CD8+ T cells sorted from blood. All receptors come from a man aged 25-40 years in good health. Each CDR3 is given without its conserved first and last residue. Each record gives: V gene, J gene, CDR3 protein.

v_gene: TRBV5-6
j_gene: TRBJ2-7
CDR3aa: ASSAGQAYEQY

v_gene: TRBV7-3
j_gene: TRBJ2-1
CDR3aa: ASSLISPPSAGDNEQF

v_gene: TRBV11-2
j_gene: TRBJ1-1
CDR3aa: ASSLGGLGTEAF

v_gene: TRBV7-9
j_gene: TRBJ1-1
CDR3aa: ASSIQGGSTEAF

v_gene: TRBV7-9
j_gene: TRBJ2-5
CDR3aa: ASSLSSQETQY

v_gene: TRBV5-1
j_gene: TRBJ2-7
CDR3aa: ASSLEVERVYEQY

v_gene: TRBV28
j_gene: TRBJ1-2
CDR3aa: ASSLLLGAGYGYT

v_gene: TRBV13
j_gene: TRBJ1-2
CDR3aa: ASSLTGGWGYGYT

v_gene: TRBV9
j_gene: TRBJ2-1
CDR3aa: ATGQGGYNEQF

v_gene: TRBV9
j_gene: TRBJ2-7
CDR3aa: ASSVGEYEQY

v_gene: TRBV15
j_gene: TRBJ2-7
CDR3aa: ATSRDHTSHEQY

v_gene: TRBV28
j_gene: TRBJ2-3
CDR3aa: ASSLSSGTDTQY

v_gene: TRBV11-3
j_gene: TRBJ2-3
CDR3aa: ASSLTSFIAGSTDTQY

v_gene: TRBV7-8
j_gene: TRBJ1-2
CDR3aa: ASSPGRGANYGYT

v_gene: TRBV29-1
j_gene: TRBJ2-7
CDR3aa: SVEDRGGGEQY

v_gene: TRBV13
j_gene: TRBJ2-5
CDR3aa: ASSPPGLAEQETQY

v_gene: TRBV7-6
j_gene: TRBJ2-1
CDR3aa: ASSLALSGQDLYNEQF

v_gene: TRBV7-9
j_gene: TRBJ2-7
CDR3aa: ASSSEGSYEQY

v_gene: TRBV29-1
j_gene: TRBJ2-3
CDR3aa: SVDRRVSTDTQY

v_gene: TRBV7-9
j_gene: TRBJ2-7
CDR3aa: ASSPDLYEQY

v_gene: TRBV7-9
j_gene: TRBJ1-1
CDR3aa: ASSRGTEAF

v_gene: TRBV6-1
j_gene: TRBJ2-6
CDR3aa: ASSVRETGANVLT

v_gene: TRBV6-5
j_gene: TRBJ1-3
CDR3aa: ASRRTEASGNTIY

v_gene: TRBV14
j_gene: TRBJ2-5
CDR3aa: ASSSRLADKETQY

v_gene: TRBV9
j_gene: TRBJ1-2
CDR3aa: ASSSLAGTGVPIYGYT

v_gene: TRBV7-9
j_gene: TRBJ2-2
CDR3aa: ASSLLRTSGTGELF

v_gene: TRBV7-3
j_gene: TRBJ2-1
CDR3aa: ASSSIGPGREQF

v_gene: TRBV7-9
j_gene: TRBJ2-3
CDR3aa: ASSLYPGAETDTQY

v_gene: TRBV7-9
j_gene: TRBJ2-1
CDR3aa: ASSLEGPGQMYNEQF

v_gene: TRBV5-6
j_gene: TRBJ2-7
CDR3aa: ASSAGQGAGEQY

v_gene: TRBV27
j_gene: TRBJ2-7
CDR3aa: ASSSPRGPQY

v_gene: TRBV7-9
j_gene: TRBJ1-1
CDR3aa: ASSLGDLGTTEAF

v_gene: TRBV7-2
j_gene: TRBJ2-3
CDR3aa: ASSLRDDTQY

v_gene: TRBV29-1
j_gene: TRBJ2-3
CDR3aa: SVGGGATSTDTQY

v_gene: TRBV19
j_gene: TRBJ2-1
CDR3aa: ASSRQGAGVF

v_gene: TRBV28
j_gene: TRBJ2-7
CDR3aa: ASSLVPGGEQY

v_gene: TRBV4-3
j_gene: TRBJ1-4
CDR3aa: ASSQAQSSLGLF

v_gene: TRBV7-9
j_gene: TRBJ2-7
CDR3aa: ASSPWGDEQY

v_gene: TRBV9
j_gene: TRBJ2-3
CDR3aa: ASSVEWGSTDTQY

v_gene: TRBV27
j_gene: TRBJ2-7
CDR3aa: ASSLRDSPYEQY

v_gene: TRBV9
j_gene: TRBJ2-1
CDR3aa: ASSESGTQAYSSYNEQF

v_gene: TRBV5-6
j_gene: TRBJ1-1
CDR3aa: ASSLAQRNTEAF

v_gene: TRBV29-1
j_gene: TRBJ2-3
CDR3aa: SVVTIGADTQY

v_gene: TRBV19
j_gene: TRBJ2-7
CDR3aa: ASKEQGSVEQY

v_gene: TRBV5-4
j_gene: TRBJ2-3
CDR3aa: ASSLARGIQDTQY

v_gene: TRBV11-3
j_gene: TRBJ2-7
CDR3aa: ASSPGEASGVYEQY

v_gene: TRBV5-5
j_gene: TRBJ2-1
CDR3aa: ASSLYNEQF

v_gene: TRBV10-3
j_gene: TRBJ2-7
CDR3aa: AISDPGANYEQY

v_gene: TRBV4-1
j_gene: TRBJ2-7
CDR3aa: ASSQGGGMPGQGYYEQY

v_gene: TRBV27
j_gene: TRBJ2-7
CDR3aa: ASILGNEQY